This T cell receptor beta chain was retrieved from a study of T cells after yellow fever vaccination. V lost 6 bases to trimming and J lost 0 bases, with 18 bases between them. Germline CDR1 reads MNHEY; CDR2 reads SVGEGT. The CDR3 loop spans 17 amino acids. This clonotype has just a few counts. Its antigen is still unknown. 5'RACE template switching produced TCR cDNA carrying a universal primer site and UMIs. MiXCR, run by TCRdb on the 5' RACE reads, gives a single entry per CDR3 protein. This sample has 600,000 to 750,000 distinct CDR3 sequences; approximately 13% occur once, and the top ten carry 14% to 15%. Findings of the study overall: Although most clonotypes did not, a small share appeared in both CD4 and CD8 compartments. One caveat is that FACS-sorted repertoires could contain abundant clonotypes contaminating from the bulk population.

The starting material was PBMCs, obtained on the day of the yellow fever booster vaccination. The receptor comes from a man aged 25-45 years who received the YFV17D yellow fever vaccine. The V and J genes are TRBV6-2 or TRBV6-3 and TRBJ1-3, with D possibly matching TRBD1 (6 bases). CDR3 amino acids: CASSLTRGGLSGNTIYF. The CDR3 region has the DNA TGTGCCAGCAGCCTTACGAGAGGGGGACTCTCTGGAAACACCATATATTTT.